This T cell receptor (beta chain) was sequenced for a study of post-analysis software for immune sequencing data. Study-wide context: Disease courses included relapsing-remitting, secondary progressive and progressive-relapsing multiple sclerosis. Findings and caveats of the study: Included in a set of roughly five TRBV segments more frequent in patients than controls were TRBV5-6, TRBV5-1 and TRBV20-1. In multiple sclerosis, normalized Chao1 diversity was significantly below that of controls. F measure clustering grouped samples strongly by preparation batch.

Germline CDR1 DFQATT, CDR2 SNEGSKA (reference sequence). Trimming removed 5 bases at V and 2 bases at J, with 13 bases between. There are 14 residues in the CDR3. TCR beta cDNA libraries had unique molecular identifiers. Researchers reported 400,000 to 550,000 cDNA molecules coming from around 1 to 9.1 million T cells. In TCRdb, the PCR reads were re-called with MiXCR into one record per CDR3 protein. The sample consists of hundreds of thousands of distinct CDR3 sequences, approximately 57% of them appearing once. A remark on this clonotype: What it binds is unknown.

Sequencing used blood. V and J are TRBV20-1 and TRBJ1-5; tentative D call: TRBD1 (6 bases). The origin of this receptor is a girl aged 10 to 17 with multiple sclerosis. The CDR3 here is CSAGRAGGNQPQHF. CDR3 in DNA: TGCAGTGCTGGGAGGGCAGGGGGCAATCAGCCCCAGCATTTT.